These 10 T cell receptor beta chains share one sample of origin, sequenced in a study of blood T cells in healthy people across ages. Through a sample-barcoded 5' primer and a J-beta primer mix, a second PCR was run for about 7 to 12 cycles. One entry per CDR3 protein, called by TCRdb with MiXCR from the 5' RACE reads. Of hundreds of thousands of distinct CDR3 sequences in the sample, less than 45% were seen once. Sample: blood. The receptors were gathered from a man of 80 years or more in good health.

Points on this clonotype: A junction boundary mismatches the germline segment, possibly from a read error. The V call is TRBV12-3 or TRBV12-4, the J call TRBJ2-3; D unclear. The CDR3 has 15 amino acids. The CDR3 DNA reads TGTGCCAGCGGACCTAGTAGAGCGCGCGCAGACACGCAGTATTTT. Translated, it gives CASGPSRARADTQYF.

This chain joins TRBV5-1 and TRBJ1-1; 8 nucleotides agree with TRBD1. The CDR3 consists of 14 residues. Germline V gene sequence: CDR1 SGHRS, CDR2 YFSETQ. Trimming cost V 7 bases and J 4 bases; bases outside gene matches: 9. The chain's CDR3 is CASVSAGGVTEAFF. Here the CDR3 DNA reads TGCGCCAGCGTATCTGCAGGGGGCGTCACTGAAGCTTTCTTT.

This chain uses TRBV6-2 or TRBV6-3 with TRBJ2-6, with D perhaps assigned TRBD1 or TRBD2 (5 bases each). Germline V gives CDR1 MNHEY, CDR2 SVGEGT. There are 19 residues in the CDR3. V lost 2 bases to trimming and J lost 0 bases, with 17 bases between them. The CDR3 region has the DNA TGTGCCAGCAGTTACGAAGGGGACCCCCTTTACTCTGGGGCCAACGTCCTGACTTTC. It yields the protein CASSYEGDPLYSGANVLTF.

This clonotype was seen a handful of times. This sequence joins TRBV29-1 and TRBJ2-1; TRBD2 aligns across 7 bases. Germline CDR1 reads SQVTM; CDR2 reads ANQGSEA. V gave up 3 bases and J gave up 7 bases; unmatched junction bases: 6. The CDR3 extends over 13 amino acids. The CDR3 DNA reads as TGCAGCGTTGAGGGGTGGACTAGTAATGAGCAGTTCTTC. Translating gives CSVEGWTSNEQFF.

The sample holds a few counts of this clonotype. This chain connects TRBV5-1 to TRBJ1-2; D gene uncertain. V shed 4 bases and J shed 1 base, with 14 bases lying between them. The CDR3 covers 15 residues. Looked up from germline, CDR1 is SGHRS and CDR2 is YFSETQ. The chain's CDR3 is CASSPLSGFNYGYTF. CDR3 DNA: TGCGCCAGCAGCCCTCTTTCAGGATTTAACTATGGCTACACCTTC.

The CDR3 coding sequence is TGTGCCAGCAGTTTATTTAGAGTCCCCTTCCGGGACAGCACAGATACGCAGTATTTT. Residues: CASSLFRVPFRDSTDTQYF. This sequence joins TRBV28 and TRBJ2-3; the D call may be TRBD1 or TRBD2 (5 bases each). This CDR3 is built from 19 residues. V was clipped by 1 base and J by 0 bases, with 20 bases between them. CDR1 and CDR2 (germline): MDHEN, SYDVKM. Full variable domain (rest looked up from reference TRBV28 and TRBJ2-3): DVKVTQSSRYLVKRTGEKVFLECVQDMDHENMFWYRQDPGLGLRLIYFSYDVKMKEKGDIPEGYSVSREKKERFSLILESASTNQTSMYLCASSLFRVPFRDSTDTQYFGPGTRLTVL.

The rearrangement joins TRBV9 to TRBJ2-5; D is perhaps TRBD2 (5 bases). Trimming pared 4 bases from V and 11 bases from J, leaving 21 bases between. The CDR3 consists of 14 residues. Germline CDR1 reads SGDLS; CDR2 reads YYNGEE. The CDR3 nucleotides read TGTGCCAGCAGCCCAAAAGTGGATGGAGGCGGGCAGTACTTC. This codes for CASSPKVDGGGQYF.

This clonotype came up many times. The chain links TRBV24-1 to TRBJ2-3, with D perhaps TRBD1 or TRBD2 (5 bases each). Trimming took 5 bases from V and 2 from J, leaving 10 bases between them. CDR1 is KGHDR, CDR2 SFDVKD, per germline. CDR3 size: 14 residues. The CDR3 DNA reads as TGTGCCACCAGTGGGGACGGTCCCACAGATACGCAGTATTTT. Its translation: CATSGDGPTDTQYF.

The CDR3 is CASGDQTYEQYF. The CDR3 DNA reads TGTGCCAGCGGGGACCAAACCTACGAGCAGTACTTC. V usage is TRBV6-2 or TRBV6-3 and J usage is TRBJ2-4; D may correspond to TRBD1 or TRBD2 (5 bases each). TRBJ2-7 matches the DNA end more closely, so the J call is doubtful. This CDR3 region has 12 residues. Germline CDR1 MNHEY, CDR2 SVGEGT.

The V call is TRBV6-6, the J call TRBJ1-2; unclear D gene. The CDR3 is 14 amino acids. The germline V and J ends were trimmed by 2 bases and 7 bases, with 14 bases remaining between them. Germline V gene sequence: CDR1 MNHNY, CDR2 SVGAGI (reference sequence). The CDR3, as DNA: TGTGCCAGCAGTTACGAACACCGAACATCTGGCTACACCTTC. This sequence encodes CASSYEHRTSGYTF.